Listed here is a single T cell receptor beta chain. Its antigen is undetermined. The investigators amplified TCR beta CDR3 regions from RNA transcripts. A set of HTBI primers served as the primers for a first-round RT-PCR of the TCR CDR3. A single record per CDR3 protein comes from TCRdb applying MiXCR to the multiplex PCR reads. The sample contains more than 500,000 distinct CDR3 sequences, about 45% of which appear only once. This entry belongs to a study of T cells in Graves' hyperthyroidism and ophthalmopathy. Study results and caveats: In the blood, most expanded thyroid clonotypes above 0.001 appeared as well.

The CDR3 has 15 amino acids. V shed 3 bases, J shed 2 bases, and the junction held 6 bases outside the gene matches. Germline assignment: CDR1 LNHNV and CDR2 YYDKDF (reference sequence). Specimen: peripheral blood or thyroid tissue (not recorded which). This sequence originates from an adult woman with Graves' disease, either hyperthyroidism or ophthalmopathy (not recorded which). The V and J genes are TRBV15 and TRBJ2-5; 7 positions match TRBD2. The CDR3 DNA sequence: TGTGCCACCAGCAGCGCCCTAGCGGTTCAAGAGACCCAGTACTTC. It specifies CATSSALAVQETQYF. The whole variable domain, remainder taken from reference TRBV15 and TRBJ2-5, is DAMVIQNPRYQVTQFGKPVTLSCSQTLNHNVMYWYQQKSSQAPKLLFHYYDKDFNNEADTPDNFQSRRPNTSFCFLDIRSPGLGDTAMYLCATSSALAVQETQYFGPGTRLLVL.